The rows below give T cell receptor beta chains drawn from one sample of a study of beta chain features in type 1 diabetes. The table came from immunoSEQ multiplex PCR; TCRdb's copy has only in-frame clones and leaves some out. The repertoire holds hundreds of thousands of clones, with 15% as singletons. The sample taken for sequencing was naive CD4+ T cells from blood. The receptors derive from a man aged 18 to 29 in good health. The CDR3 runs from the conserved cysteine through the conserved F or W. The order of the fields is CDR3 DNA, CDR3 protein, D gene, clone size, V gene, J gene, CDR3 length. The D gene is left open where the match is weak. Part of the rows lack a size; the others show once, few, many or a class for expanded clones.

TGTGCCAGCAGTGCGGGACAGAGGAATAATTCACCCCTCCACTTT,CASSAGQRNNSPLHF,TRBD1,.,TRBV2,TRBJ1-6,15
TGCGCCAGCGGATTGGGGCTTGAGATAAACATTCAGTACTTC,CASGLGLEINIQYF,.,few,TRBV5-1,TRBJ2-4,14
TGTGCCACCAGCAGAGATCCCAGAATGAACACTGAAGCTTTCTTT,CATSRDPRMNTEAFF,.,few,TRBV15,TRBJ1-1,15
TGTGCCAGCAGCATTACGGGGGGCTCTGAAGCTTTCTTT,CASSITGGSEAFF,.,few,TRBV9,TRBJ1-1,13
TGTGCCAGCAGCCACCCCCGGACAGGGGGCAACGAGCAGTACTTC,CASSHPRTGGNEQYF,TRBD1,few,TRBV4-2,TRBJ2-7,15
TGTGCCAGCTCACCACCGACAGCCACCGGGGAGCTGTTTTTT,CASSPPTATGELFF,.,.,TRBV18,TRBJ2-2,14
TGTGCCAGCACGGGCTACCTCTACGAGCAGTACTTC,CASTGYLYEQYF,.,.,TRBV6-5,TRBJ2-7,12
TGTGCCAGCTCAGCCGACAGGGTGACATCCTACGAGCAGTACTTC,CASSADRVTSYEQYF,TRBD1,.,TRBV18,TRBJ2-7,15
TGCGCCAGCAGCCAAGACAGTCTAGCGAACACCGGGGAGCTGTTTTTT,CASSQDSLANTGELFF,.,.,TRBV4-3,TRBJ2-2,16
TGTGCCAGCAGGAGGACGGGGAACGGCTATGGCTACACCTTC,CASRRTGNGYGYTF,.,few,TRBV25-1,TRBJ1-2,14
TGCGCCAGCAGCCCGGGACAGGGAGGTCACGAGCAGTACTTC,CASSPGQGGHEQYF,TRBD1,few,TRBV5-1,TRBJ2-7,14
TGTGCCAGCAGCTTGAGGAGGATTCAAGAGACCCAGTACTTC,CASSLRRIQETQYF,.,few,TRBV7-2,TRBJ2-5,14
TGTGCCAGCAGCTTAGAGGAGGGCTCCTACGAGCAGTACTTC,CASSLEEGSYEQYF,.,.,TRBV11-2,TRBJ2-7,14
TGTGCCAGCAATGACCCCGGGACTAGCGGGTGGGAGCAGTTCTTC,CASNDPGTSGWEQFF,TRBD2,.,TRBV2,TRBJ2-1,15
TGTGCCAGCTCACCCCGCACAGATACGCAGTATTTT,CASSPRTDTQYF,.,few,TRBV18,TRBJ2-3,12
TGCGCCAGCAGCTTGGAAGCGGGAGTCATCTACGAGCAGTACTTC,CASSLEAGVIYEQYF,TRBD2,few,TRBV5-1,TRBJ2-7,15
TGTGCCAGTAGTCTGCTAGCGGGAGACAGATACAATGAGCAGTTCTTC,CASSLLAGDRYNEQFF,TRBD2,.,TRBV19,TRBJ2-1,16
TGTGCCTGGAGTGTAGCTGGGACCCCAGAGACCCAGTACTTC,CAWSVAGTPETQYF,.,few,TRBV30,TRBJ2-5,14
TGTGCCAGCAGCGAGCCTTCGGGCAGGGGGAGGGCCCTCTCTGGGGCCAACGTCCTGACTTTC,CASSEPSGRGRALSGANVLTF,.,few,TRBV7-3,TRBJ2-6,21
TGTGCCAGCAGGGCGACAGGCTCCTATGAAAAACTGTTTTTT,CASRATGSYEKLFF,.,.,TRBV6-5,TRBJ1-4,14
TGTGCCAGCAGCTTTACTAGGGGGTCCTACGAGCAGTACTTC,CASSFTRGSYEQYF,.,few,TRBV7-2,TRBJ2-7,14
TGTGCCAGCTCACCAAGCCGGGGAGTTGAGCAGTTCTTC,CASSPSRGVEQFF,.,.,TRBV18,TRBJ2-1,13
TGCAGCGTTGATTCCGGGCCGGGTTCGGAAGCTTTCTTT,CSVDSGPGSEAFF,.,.,TRBV29-1,TRBJ1-1,13
TGCGCCAGCAGCCAGGCCAGACTAGCGAACGCCTACAATGAGCAGTTCTTC,CASSQARLANAYNEQFF,TRBD2,.,TRBV4-1,TRBJ2-1,17
TGTGCCAGCAGAGTACAGGGGGCTGGAGAGACCCAGTACTTC,CASRVQGAGETQYF,TRBD1,.,TRBV7-8,TRBJ2-5,14
TGTGCCAGCAGATTTCAGGGCTACTATGGCTACACCTTC,CASRFQGYYGYTF,.,.,TRBV6-5,TRBJ1-2,13